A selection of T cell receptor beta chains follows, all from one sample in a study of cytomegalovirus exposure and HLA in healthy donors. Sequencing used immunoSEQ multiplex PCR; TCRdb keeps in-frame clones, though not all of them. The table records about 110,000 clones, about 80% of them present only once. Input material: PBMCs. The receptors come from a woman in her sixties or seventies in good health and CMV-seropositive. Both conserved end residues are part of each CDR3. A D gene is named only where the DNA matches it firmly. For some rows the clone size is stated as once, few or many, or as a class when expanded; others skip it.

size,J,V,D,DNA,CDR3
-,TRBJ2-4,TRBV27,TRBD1,TGTGCCAGCAGTCCAGGGGGAAACATTCAGTACTTC,CASSPGGNIQYF
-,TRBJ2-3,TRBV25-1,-,TGTGCCAGCAGGAGTAAGGGGGATACGCAGTATTTT,CASRSKGDTQYF
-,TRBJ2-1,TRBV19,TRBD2,TGTGCCAGTAGTATGGGGACTAGCGGATACAATGAGCAGTTCTTC,CASSMGTSGYNEQFF
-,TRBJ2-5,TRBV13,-,TGTGCCAGCAGCTTAGGCCGGGTGGGTCAAGAGACCCAGTACTTC,CASSLGRVGQETQYF
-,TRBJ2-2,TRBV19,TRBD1,TGTGCCAGTAGGACGACAGGGGGCTTACTATCCGGGGAGCTGTTTTTT,CASRTTGGLLSGELFF
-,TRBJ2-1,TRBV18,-,TGTGCCAGCTCACCCGGCAGGGACAATGAGCAGTTCTTC,CASSPGRDNEQFF
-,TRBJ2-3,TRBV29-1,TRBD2,TGCAGCGCTGACAAAGCTGGGACTAGCCGATCCACAGATACGCAGTATTTT,CSADKAGTSRSTDTQYF
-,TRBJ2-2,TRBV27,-,TGTGCCAGCAGTTTATCGTATGTTTGGGCAGGGGCCCACACCGGGGAGCTGTTTTTT,CASSLSYVWAGAHTGELFF
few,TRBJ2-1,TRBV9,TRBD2,TGTGCCAGCAGCGTAGAGGCTAGCGGGAGTGGTTGGGGCAATGAGCAGTTCTTC,CASSVEASGSGWGNEQFF
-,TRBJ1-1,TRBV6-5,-,TGTGCCAGCAGTTACGGCAGTTTCATGAACACTGAAGCTTTCTTT,CASSYGSFMNTEAFF
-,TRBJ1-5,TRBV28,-,TGTGCCAGCAGTCCACCCGGTAGAGGCGTCCAGCCCCAGCATTTT,CASSPPGRGVQPQHF
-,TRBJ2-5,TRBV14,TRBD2,TGTGCCAGCAGCCAAGGACTAGCTTCTTGGGAGACCCAGTACTTC,CASSQGLASWETQYF
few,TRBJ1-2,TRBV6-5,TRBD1,TGTGCCAGCAGTTACTCCAGGACAGGGGGTGGCTATGGCTACACCTTC,CASSYSRTGGGYGYTF
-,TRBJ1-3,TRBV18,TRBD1,TGTGCCAGTTCACCAAGGGGGACAGAAGGAAACACCATATATTTT,CASSPRGTEGNTIYF
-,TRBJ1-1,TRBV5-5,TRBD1,TGTGCCAGCAGCTCCGGGACAGGGACGTTTATGAACACTGAAGCTTTCTTT,CASSSGTGTFMNTEAFF
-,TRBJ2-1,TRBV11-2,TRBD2,TGTGCCAGCAGCTCCACTAGCGGGAGGGCCTATGAGCAGTTCTTC,CASSSTSGRAYEQFF
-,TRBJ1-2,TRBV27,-,TGTGCCAGCAGTTTAGGGCACGCTAACTATGGCTACACCTTC,CASSLGHANYGYTF
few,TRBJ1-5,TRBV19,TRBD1,TGTGCCAGTAGCCCAAACCCCACGGGACAGGGGGAAACCTATAGCAATCAGCCCCAGCATTTT,CASSPNPTGQGETYSNQPQHF
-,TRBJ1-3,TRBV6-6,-,TGTGCCAGCCATTACGGAGGCGTCTCTGGAAACACCATATATTTT,CASHYGGVSGNTIYF
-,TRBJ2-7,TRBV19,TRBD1,TGTGCCAGTAACGGACAGGGTTTTCCCTACGAGCAGTACTTC,CASNGQGFPYEQYF
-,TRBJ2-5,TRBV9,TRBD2,TGTGCCAGCAGCTGGACTAGCGGATACCCACAAGAGACCCAGTACTTC,CASSWTSGYPQETQYF
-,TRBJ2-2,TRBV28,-,TGTGCCAGCAGCACCCTTTTACCTACGAGGACCGGGGAGCTGTTTTTT,CASSTLLPTRTGELFF
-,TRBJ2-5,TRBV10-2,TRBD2,TGCGCCAGTTTGGGACTAGCGGGAGGGCCGGAGACCCAGTACTTC,CASLGLAGGPETQYF
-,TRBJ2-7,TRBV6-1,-,TGTGCCAGCAGTGAAGTCTCCCGGGGTGCCGAGCAGTACTTC,CASSEVSRGAEQYF
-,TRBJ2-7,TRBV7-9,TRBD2,TGTTCCAGCAGCCCCGGACTAGCCATCGCCTACGAGCAGTACTTC,CSSSPGLAIAYEQYF
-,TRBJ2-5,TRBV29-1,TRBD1,TGCAGCGTTGAGGGAACAGGGGGCCCAGGGGAGACCCAGTACTTC,CSVEGTGGPGETQYF
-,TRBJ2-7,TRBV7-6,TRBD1,TGTGCCAGCAGTCAACCGGGACAGCTCCCTTACGAGCAGTACTTC,CASSQPGQLPYEQYF
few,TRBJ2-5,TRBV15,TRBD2,TGTGCCACCCGCGGGGGCGGGAGGGCCGGAGAGACCCAGTACTTC,CATRGGGRAGETQYF
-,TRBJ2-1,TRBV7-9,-,TGTGCCAGCAGCTTCGGCAGGATCAATGAGCAGTTCTTC,CASSFGRINEQFF
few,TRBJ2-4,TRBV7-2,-,TGTGCCAGCAGCTTAGGGGCGATAGCCAAAAACATTCAGTACTTC,CASSLGAIAKNIQYF
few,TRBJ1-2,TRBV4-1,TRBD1,TGCGCCAGCAGCCAAGACAGGGGGCGGGGAGGCTACACCTTC,CASSQDRGRGGYTF
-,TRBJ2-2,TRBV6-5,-,TGTGCCAGCAGGGGTGTGGAGCGGGCCACCGGGGAGCTGTTTTTT,CASRGVERATGELFF
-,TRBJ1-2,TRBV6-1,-,TGTGCCAGTGTGAGCCTTAAGGGGGTATCTGGCTACACCTTC,CASVSLKGVSGYTF
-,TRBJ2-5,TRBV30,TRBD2,TGTGCCTGGAATAAAAGCGGGAGGCTCGAGACCCAGTACTTC,CAWNKSGRLETQYF
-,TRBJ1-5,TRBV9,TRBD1,TGTGCCAGCAGCGTACAGGGGGATCAGCCCCAGCATTTT,CASSVQGDQPQHF
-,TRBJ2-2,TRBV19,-,TGTGCCAGTAGTGACCACACGGACTACACCGGGGAGCTGTTTTTT,CASSDHTDYTGELFF
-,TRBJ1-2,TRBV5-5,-,TGTGCCAGCAGCCAAGGGACTTCGCGGGGCTACACCTTC,CASSQGTSRGYTF
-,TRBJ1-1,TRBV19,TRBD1,TGTGCCAGTAGTCAGACAGGGAGAACGCGGGGGAACACTGAAGCTTTCTTT,CASSQTGRTRGNTEAFF
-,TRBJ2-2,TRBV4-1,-,TGCGCCAGCAGCCTTAGTCGTGCCGTAACCGGGGAGCTGTTTTTT,CASSLSRAVTGELFF
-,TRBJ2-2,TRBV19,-,TGTGCCAGTAGTATAGACAGGGCGGCCTTCCGTTACACCCGGGAGCTGTTTTTT,CASSIDRAAFRYTRELFF
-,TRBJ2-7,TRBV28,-,TGTGCCAGCAGTATTTCGGTAGAAGCCTACGAGCAGTACTTC,CASSISVEAYEQYF
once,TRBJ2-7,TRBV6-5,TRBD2,TGTGCCAGCACACTAGCGGGAGGTCCAGGGTACGAGCAGTACTTC,CASTLAGGPGYEQYF
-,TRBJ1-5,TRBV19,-,TGTGCCAGTAGTATGTCCGGGGGGGAACTTAGCAATCAGCCCCAGCATTTT,CASSMSGGELSNQPQHF
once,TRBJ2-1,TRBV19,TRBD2,TGTGCCAGTACTTGGTTCAGGGGGACTAGCGATGAGCAGTTCTTC,CASTWFRGTSDEQFF
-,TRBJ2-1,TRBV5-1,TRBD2,TGCGCCAGCAGCTTACTAGCGGGGGCCGTAAATGAGCAGTTCTTC,CASSLLAGAVNEQFF
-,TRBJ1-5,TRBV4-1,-,TGCGCCAGCAGCCAAGGACTCGGGGTTGTTGGGGTGGCTAGCAATCAGCCCCAGCATTTT,CASSQGLGVVGVASNQPQHF
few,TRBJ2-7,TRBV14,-,TGTGCCAGCAGCCGCGGTGGGCGGGATAACCGCTACGAGCAGTACTTC,CASSRGGRDNRYEQYF
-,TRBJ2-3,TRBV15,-,TGTGCCACCAGCAGAGGGGGTAGCGACACAGATACGCAGTATTTT,CATSRGGSDTDTQYF
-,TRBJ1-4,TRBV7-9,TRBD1,TGTGCCAGCAGCCGAGGGGGCGCCAGTGAAAAACTGTTTTTT,CASSRGGASEKLFF
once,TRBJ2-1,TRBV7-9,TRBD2,TGTGCCAGCAGCTCCTTTTTCGGGGGAGGGCCTGGGAATGAGCAGTTCTTC,CASSSFFGGGPGNEQFF
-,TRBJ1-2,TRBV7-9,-,TGTGCCAGCAGCTTATCAGGGGCTAATAACTATGGCTACACCTTC,CASSLSGANNYGYTF